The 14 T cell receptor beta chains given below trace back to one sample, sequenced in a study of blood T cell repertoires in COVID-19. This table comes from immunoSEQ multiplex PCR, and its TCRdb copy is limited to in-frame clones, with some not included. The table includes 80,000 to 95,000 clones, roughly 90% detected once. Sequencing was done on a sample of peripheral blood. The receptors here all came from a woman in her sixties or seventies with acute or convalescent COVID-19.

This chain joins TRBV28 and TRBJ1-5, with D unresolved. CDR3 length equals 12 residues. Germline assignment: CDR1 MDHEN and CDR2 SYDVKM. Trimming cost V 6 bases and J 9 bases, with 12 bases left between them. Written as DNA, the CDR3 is TGTGCCAGCAGGCAAGATTCGGTGCCCCAGCATTTT. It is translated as CASRQDSVPQHF.

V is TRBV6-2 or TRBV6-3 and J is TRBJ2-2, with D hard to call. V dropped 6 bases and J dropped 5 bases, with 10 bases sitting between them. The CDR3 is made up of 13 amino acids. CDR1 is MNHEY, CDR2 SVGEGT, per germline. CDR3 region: CASSRSGTGELFF. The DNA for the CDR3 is TGTGCCAGCAGCCGCAGTGGTACCGGGGAGCTGTTTTTT.

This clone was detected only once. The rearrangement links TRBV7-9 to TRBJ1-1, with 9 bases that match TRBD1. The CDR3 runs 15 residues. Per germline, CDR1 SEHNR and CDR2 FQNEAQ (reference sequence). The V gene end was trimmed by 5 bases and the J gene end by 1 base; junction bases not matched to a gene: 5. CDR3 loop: CASSAGTGSNTEAFF. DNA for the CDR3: TGTGCCAGCAGCGCTGGGACAGGGTCGAACACTGAAGCTTTCTTT.

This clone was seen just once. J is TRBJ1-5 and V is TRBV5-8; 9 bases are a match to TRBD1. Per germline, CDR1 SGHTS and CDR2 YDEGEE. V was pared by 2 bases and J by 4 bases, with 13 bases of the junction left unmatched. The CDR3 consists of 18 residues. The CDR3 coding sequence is TGTGCCAGCAGCTTAACGGACAGGGGCCCACAAAGAAATCAGCCCCAGCATTTT. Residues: CASSLTDRGPQRNQPQHF.

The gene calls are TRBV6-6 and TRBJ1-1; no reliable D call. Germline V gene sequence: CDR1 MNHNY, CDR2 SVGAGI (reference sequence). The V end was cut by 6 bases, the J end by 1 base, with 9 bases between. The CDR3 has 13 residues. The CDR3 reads CASSRTSNTEAFF. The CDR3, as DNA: TGTGCCAGCAGCCGCACATCGAACACTGAAGCTTTCTTT.

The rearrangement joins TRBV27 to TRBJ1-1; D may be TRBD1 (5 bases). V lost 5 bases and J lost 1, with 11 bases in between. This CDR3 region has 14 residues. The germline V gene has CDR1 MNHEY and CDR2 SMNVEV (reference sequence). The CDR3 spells CASSPQGGNTEAFF. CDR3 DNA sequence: TGTGCCAGCAGTCCTCAGGGAGGGAACACTGAAGCTTTCTTT.

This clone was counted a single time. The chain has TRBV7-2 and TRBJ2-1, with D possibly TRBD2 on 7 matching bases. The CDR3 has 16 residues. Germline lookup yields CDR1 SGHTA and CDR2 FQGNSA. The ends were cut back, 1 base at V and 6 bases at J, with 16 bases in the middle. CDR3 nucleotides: TGTGCCAGCAGCTTAGGAGGGGGGGTGGCGATCAATGAGCAGTTCTTC. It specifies CASSLGGGVAINEQFF.

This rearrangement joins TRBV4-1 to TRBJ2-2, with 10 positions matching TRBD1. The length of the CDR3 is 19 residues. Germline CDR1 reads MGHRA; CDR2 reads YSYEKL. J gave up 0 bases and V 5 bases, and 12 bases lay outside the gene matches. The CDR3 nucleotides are TGCGCCAGCAGCTCCACGGGACAGGGGAGCCCGACGAACACCGGGGAGCTGTTTTTT. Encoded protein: CASSSTGQGSPTNTGELFF.

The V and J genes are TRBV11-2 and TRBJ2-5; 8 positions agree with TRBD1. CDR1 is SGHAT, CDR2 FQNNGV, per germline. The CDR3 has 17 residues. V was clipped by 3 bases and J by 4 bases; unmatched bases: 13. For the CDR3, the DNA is TGTGCCAGCAGCTTTGCCGCAGTCACAGGGGGAGGAGAGACCCAGTACTTC. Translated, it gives CASSFAAVTGGGETQYF.

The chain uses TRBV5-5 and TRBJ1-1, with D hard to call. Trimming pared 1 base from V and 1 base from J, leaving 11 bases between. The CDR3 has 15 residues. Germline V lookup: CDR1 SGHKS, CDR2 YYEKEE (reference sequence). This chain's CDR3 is CASSLRAGRNTEAFF. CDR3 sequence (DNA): TGTGCCAGCAGCTTGCGCGCAGGAAGGAACACTGAAGCTTTCTTT.

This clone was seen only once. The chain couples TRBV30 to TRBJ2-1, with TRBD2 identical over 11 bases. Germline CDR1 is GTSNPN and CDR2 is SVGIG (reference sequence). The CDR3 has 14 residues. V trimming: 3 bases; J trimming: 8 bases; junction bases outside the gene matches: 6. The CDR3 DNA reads TGTGCCTGGAGCGGGCTAGCGGGGGGCTATGAGCAGTTCTTC. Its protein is CAWSGLAGGYEQFF.

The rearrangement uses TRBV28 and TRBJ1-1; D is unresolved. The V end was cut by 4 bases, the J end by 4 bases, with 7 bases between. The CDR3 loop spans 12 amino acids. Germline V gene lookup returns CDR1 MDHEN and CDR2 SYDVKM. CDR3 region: CASSSQVTEAFF. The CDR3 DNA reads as TGTGCCAGCAGTTCGCAGGTCACTGAAGCTTTCTTT. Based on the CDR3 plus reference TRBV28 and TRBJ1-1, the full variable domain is DVKVTQSSRYLVKRTGEKVFLECVQDMDHENMFWYRQDPGLGLRLIYFSYDVKMKEKGDIPEGYSVSREKKERFSLILESASTNQTSMYLCASSSQVTEAFFGQGTRLTVV.

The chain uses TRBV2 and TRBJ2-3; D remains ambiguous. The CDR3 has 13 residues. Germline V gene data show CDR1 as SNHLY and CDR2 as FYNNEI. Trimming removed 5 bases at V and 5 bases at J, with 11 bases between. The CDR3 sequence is CASSLIVLDTQYF. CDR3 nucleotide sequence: TGTGCCAGCAGTTTAATAGTGTTAGATACGCAGTATTTT.

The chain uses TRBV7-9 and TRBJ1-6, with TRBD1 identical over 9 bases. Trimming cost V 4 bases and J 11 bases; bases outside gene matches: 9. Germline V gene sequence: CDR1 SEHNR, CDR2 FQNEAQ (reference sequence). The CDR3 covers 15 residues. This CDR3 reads CASSSSGQGNPPLHF. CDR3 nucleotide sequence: TGTGCCAGCAGCTCATCGGGACAGGGAAATCCACCCCTCCACTTT.